A selection of T cell receptor beta chains follows, all from one sample in a study of blood T cell repertoires in COVID-19. Method: immunoSEQ multiplex PCR; TCRdb's copy keeps in-frame clones and lacks some. The sample carries more than 85,000 clones, approximately 80% recorded once. Sample: peripheral blood. Receptor source: a woman of 80 years or more with active or convalescent COVID-19. CDR3s include the opening cysteine and the closing phenylalanine or tryptophan. D genes are given only for firm matches. The size of a clone is reported for some rows only, either as once, few or many, or as a class for expanded clones.

d_call | clone_size | j_call | v_call | cdr3_nt | cdr3_aa
- | - | TRBJ2-1 | TRBV3-1/TRBV3-2 | TGTGCCAGCAGCCTCCGACGGATAGCGGATTCACACAATGAGCAGTTCTTC | CASSLRRIADSHNEQFF
- | - | TRBJ2-7 | TRBV5-3 | TGTGCCAGAAGCTCCCTTTCCTACGAGCAGTACTTC | CARSSLSYEQYF
- | - | TRBJ1-4 | TRBV21-1 | TGTGCCAGCAGCACCCTTGCGACAGGGCCCACTGAAAAACTGTTTTTT | CASSTLATGPTEKLFF
- | - | TRBJ1-2 | TRBV11-2 | TGTGCCAGCAGCTCAGACCATAGAGAGGGCTACACCTTC | CASSSDHREGYTF
TRBD1 | few | TRBJ1-5 | TRBV5-5 | TGTGCCAGCAGCTTGTACGAGGGGGCAAATCAGCCCCAGCATTTT | CASSLYEGANQPQHF
TRBD1 | - | TRBJ1-5 | TRBV6-5 | TGTGCCAGCAGCTCGGGACAGGGGGTCAATCAGCCCCAGCATTTT | CASSSGQGVNQPQHF
- | - | TRBJ2-7 | TRBV24-1 | TGTGCCACCAGTGATTTTCGGGGCGAGCAGTACTTC | CATSDFRGEQYF
TRBD1 | - | TRBJ2-1 | TRBV7-2 | TGTGCCAGCAGCCTCACCCGTGAGGGACAGGGGTACTACAATGAGCAGTTCTTC | CASSLTREGQGYYNEQFF
- | - | TRBJ2-5 | TRBV12-3/TRBV12-4 | TGTGCCAGCAGTTTCGGGGACCAAGAGACCCAGTACTTC | CASSFGDQETQYF
- | once | TRBJ2-7 | TRBV29-1 | TGCAGCGTTGAAAGCTTGGAGGGTCCGTACTTC | CSVESLEGPYF
TRBD1 | few | TRBJ2-5 | TRBV18 | TGTGCCAGCTCACCTATGGGACAGACCAAAGAGACCCAGTACTTC | CASSPMGQTKETQYF
TRBD1 | few | TRBJ2-2 | TRBV19 | TGTGCCAGTAGCGCAGGGAAGGGGGCCACCGGGGAGCTGTTTTTT | CASSAGKGATGELFF
- | few | TRBJ1-3 | TRBV6-1 | TGTGCCAGCAGTGGCGGTATCCGTAGCTCTGGAAACACCATATATTTT | CASSGGIRSSGNTIYF
- | once | TRBJ1-5 | TRBV20-1 | TGCAGTGCTAGAGTGACAGAACCCCAGCATTTT | CSARVTEPQHF
TRBD1 | - | TRBJ1-6 | TRBV7-3 | TGTGCCAGCAGCGCAACCGGACAGGGGAACTCACCCCTCCACTTT | CASSATGQGNSPLHF
- | - | TRBJ1-6 | TRBV7-2 | TGTGCCAGCAGCTTAGCGGAGGGATCGGGGAATTCACCCCTCCACTTT | CASSLAEGSGNSPLHF
TRBD2 | - | TRBJ2-1 | TRBV19 | TGTGCCAGTAGTACACTAGCGGGAGTTCTCAATGAGCAGTTCTTC | CASSTLAGVLNEQFF
TRBD2 | - | TRBJ2-1 | TRBV12-5 | TGTGCTAGTGGTTTGGTTAGCGGGATGTTGGTCTTC | CASGLVSGMLVF
- | - | TRBJ1-5 | TRBV15 | TGTGCCACCAGCCTGGGGGCGACCAGGGTTCGAGGGGCCCAGCATTTT | CATSLGATRVRGAQHF
- | - | TRBJ1-5 | TRBV28 | TGTGCCAGCAGTTTAGGTCAGGTAGGGGCACTGCAGCATTTT | CASSLGQVGALQHF
- | once | TRBJ2-7 | TRBV9 | TGTGCCAGCAGCGACGGACATCGGGACGAGCAGTACTTC | CASSDGHRDEQYF
TRBD2 | - | TRBJ2-1 | TRBV4-1 | TGCGCCAGCAGCCCTCTAGCGGGAGTCTCCTACAATGAGCAGTTCTTC | CASSPLAGVSYNEQFF
- | once | TRBJ2-7 | TRBV7-9 | TGTGCCAGCACCGACAGTGGGTCCTACGAGCAGTACTTC | CASTDSGSYEQYF
- | - | TRBJ2-5 | TRBV18 | TGTGCCAGCTACAGGGCCCTCCAAGAGACCCAGTACTTC | CASYRALQETQYF
- | - | TRBJ2-1 | TRBV12-2 | TGTGCAAGTCGCTTACAGGGTCCCTACAATGAGCAGTTCTTC | CASRLQGPYNEQFF
- | - | TRBJ2-7 | TRBV5-6 | TGTGCCAGCAGCCGGGACTGGGCCTACGAGCAGTACTTC | CASSRDWAYEQYF
TRBD2 | - | TRBJ2-7 | TRBV10-3 | TGTGCCATCAGTGATGGCGGGAGTCTCGCCTACGAGCAGTACTTC | CAISDGGSLAYEQYF